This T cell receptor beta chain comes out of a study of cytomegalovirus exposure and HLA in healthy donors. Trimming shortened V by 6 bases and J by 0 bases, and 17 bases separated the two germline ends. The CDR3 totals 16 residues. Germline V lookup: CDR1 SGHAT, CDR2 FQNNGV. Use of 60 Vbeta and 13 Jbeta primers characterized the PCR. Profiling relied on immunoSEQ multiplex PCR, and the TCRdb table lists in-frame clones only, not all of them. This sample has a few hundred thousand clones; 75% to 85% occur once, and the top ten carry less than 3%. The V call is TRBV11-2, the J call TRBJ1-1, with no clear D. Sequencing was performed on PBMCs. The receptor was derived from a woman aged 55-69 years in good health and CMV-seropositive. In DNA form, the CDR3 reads TGTGCCAGCAGAAACTCGGCCCCGGGTGTGAACACTGAAGCTTTCTTT. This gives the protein CASRNSAPGVNTEAFF.